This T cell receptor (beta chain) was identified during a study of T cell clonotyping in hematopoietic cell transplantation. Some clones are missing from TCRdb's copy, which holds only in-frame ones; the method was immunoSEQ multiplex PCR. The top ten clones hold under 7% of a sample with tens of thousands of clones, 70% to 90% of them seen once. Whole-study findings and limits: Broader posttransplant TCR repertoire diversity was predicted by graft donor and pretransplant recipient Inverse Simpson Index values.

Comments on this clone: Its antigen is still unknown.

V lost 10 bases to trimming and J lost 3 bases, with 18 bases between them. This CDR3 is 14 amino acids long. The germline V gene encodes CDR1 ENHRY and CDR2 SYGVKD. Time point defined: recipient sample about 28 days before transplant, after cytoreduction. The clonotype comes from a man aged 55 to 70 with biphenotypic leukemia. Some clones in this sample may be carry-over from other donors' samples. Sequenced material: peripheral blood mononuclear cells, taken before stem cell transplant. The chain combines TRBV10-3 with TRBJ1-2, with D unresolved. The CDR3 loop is CATSGARRDYGYTF. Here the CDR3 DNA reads TGTGCCACCAGCGGAGCCAGGCGGGACTATGGCTACACCTTC.